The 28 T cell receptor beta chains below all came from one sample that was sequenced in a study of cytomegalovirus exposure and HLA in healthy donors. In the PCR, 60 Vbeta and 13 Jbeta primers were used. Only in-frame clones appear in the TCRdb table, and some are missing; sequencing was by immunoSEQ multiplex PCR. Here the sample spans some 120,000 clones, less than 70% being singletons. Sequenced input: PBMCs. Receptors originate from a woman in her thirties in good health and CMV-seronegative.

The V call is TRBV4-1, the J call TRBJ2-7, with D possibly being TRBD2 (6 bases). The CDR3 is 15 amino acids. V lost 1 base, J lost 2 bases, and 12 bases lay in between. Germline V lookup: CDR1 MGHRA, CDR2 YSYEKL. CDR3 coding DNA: TGCGCCAGCAGCCAAGGGGGGGACCCTGCCTACGAGCAGTACTTC. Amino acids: CASSQGGDPAYEQYF.

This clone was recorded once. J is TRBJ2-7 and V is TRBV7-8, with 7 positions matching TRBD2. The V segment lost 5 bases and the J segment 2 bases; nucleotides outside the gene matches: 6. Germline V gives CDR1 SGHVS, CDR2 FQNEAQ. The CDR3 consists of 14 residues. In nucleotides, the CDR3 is TGTGCCAGCAGCCCCCCCGGGAGGCCCTACGAGCAGTACTTC. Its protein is CASSPPGRPYEQYF. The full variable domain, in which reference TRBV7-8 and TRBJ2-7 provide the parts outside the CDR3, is GAGVSQSPRYKVAKRGQDVALRCDPISGHVSLFWYQQALGQGPEFLTYFQNEAQLDKSGLPSDRFFAERPEGSVSTLKIQRTQQEDSAVYLCASSPPGRPYEQYFGPGTRLTVT.

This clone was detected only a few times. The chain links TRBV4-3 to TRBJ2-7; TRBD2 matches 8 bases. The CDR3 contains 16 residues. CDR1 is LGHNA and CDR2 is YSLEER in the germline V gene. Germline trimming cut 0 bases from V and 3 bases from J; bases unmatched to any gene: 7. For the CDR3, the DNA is TGCGCCAGCAGCCAAGATCTTGGAACTAGCGGCTACGAGCAGTACTTC. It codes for CASSQDLGTSGYEQYF.

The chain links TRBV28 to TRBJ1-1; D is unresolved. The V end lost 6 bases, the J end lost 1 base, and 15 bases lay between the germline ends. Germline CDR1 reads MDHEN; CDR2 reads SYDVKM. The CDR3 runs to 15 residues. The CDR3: CASSPTGRENTEAFF. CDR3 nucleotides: TGTGCCAGCAGCCCCACGGGGAGGGAGAACACTGAAGCTTTCTTT.

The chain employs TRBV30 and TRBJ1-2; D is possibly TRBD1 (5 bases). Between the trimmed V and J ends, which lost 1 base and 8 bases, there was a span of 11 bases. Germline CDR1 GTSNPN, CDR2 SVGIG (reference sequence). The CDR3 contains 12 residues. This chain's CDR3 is CAWSASTAGYTF. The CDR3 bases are TGTGCCTGGAGTGCATCGACAGCGGGCTACACCTTC. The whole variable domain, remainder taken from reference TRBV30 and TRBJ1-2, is SQTIHQWPATLVQPVGSPLSLECTVEGTSNPNLYWYRQAAGRGLQLLFYSVGIGQISSEVPQNLSASRPQDRQFILSSKKLLLSDSGFYLCAWSASTAGYTFGSGTRLTVV.

The CDR3 loop reads CASSREGNYGNQPQHF. CDR3 nucleotides: TGTGCCAGTAGTCGGGAAGGGAATTATGGCAATCAGCCCCAGCATTTT. The J gene is TRBJ1-5, the V gene TRBV19; D is undetermined. Germline-derived CDR1 and CDR2 are LNHDA and SQIVND (reference sequence). The CDR3 extends over 16 amino acids. Trimming pared 5 bases from V and 2 bases from J, leaving 16 bases between.

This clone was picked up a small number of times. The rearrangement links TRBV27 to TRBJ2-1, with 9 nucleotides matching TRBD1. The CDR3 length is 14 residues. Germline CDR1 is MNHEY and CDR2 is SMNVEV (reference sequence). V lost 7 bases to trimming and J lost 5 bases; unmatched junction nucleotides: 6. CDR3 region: CASTTGQGNNEQFF. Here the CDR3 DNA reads TGTGCCAGCACCACGGGACAGGGAAACAATGAGCAGTTCTTC.

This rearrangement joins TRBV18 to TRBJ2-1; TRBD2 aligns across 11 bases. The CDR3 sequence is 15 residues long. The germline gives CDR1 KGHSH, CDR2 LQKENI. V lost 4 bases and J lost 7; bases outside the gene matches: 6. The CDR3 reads CASSRSGRALNEQFF. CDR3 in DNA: TGTGCCAGCTCACGTAGCGGGAGGGCCCTGAATGAGCAGTTCTTC.

The CDR3 is CASSVDGQVGEKLFF. The DNA of the CDR3 is TGTGCCAGCAGCGTAGATGGACAGGTCGGTGAAAAACTGTTTTTT. V and J are TRBV9 and TRBJ1-4, with 7 positions matching TRBD1. The V gene end was trimmed by 0 bases and the J gene end by 7 bases; junction bases not matched to a gene: 6. This CDR3 region has 15 residues. Germline CDR1 SGDLS, CDR2 YYNGEE.

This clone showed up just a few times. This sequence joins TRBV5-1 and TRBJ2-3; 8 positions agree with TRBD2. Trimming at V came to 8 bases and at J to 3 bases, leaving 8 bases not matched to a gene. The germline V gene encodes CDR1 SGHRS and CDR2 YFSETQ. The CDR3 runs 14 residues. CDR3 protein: CASKLAGKTDTQYF. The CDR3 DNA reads TGCGCCAGTAAGCTAGCGGGTAAGACAGATACGCAGTATTTT.

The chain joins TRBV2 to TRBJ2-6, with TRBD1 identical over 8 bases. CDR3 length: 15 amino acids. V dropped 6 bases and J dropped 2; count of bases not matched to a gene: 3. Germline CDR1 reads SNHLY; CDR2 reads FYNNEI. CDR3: CASRDRAAGANVLTF. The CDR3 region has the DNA TGTGCCAGCAGGGACAGGGCTGCTGGGGCCAACGTCCTGACTTTC. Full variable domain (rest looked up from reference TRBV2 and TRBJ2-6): EPEVTQTPSHQVTQMGQEVILRCVPISNHLYFYWYRQILGQKVEFLVSFYNNEISEKSEIFDDQFSVERPDGSNFTLKIRSTKLEDSAMYFCASRDRAAGANVLTFGAGSRLTVL.

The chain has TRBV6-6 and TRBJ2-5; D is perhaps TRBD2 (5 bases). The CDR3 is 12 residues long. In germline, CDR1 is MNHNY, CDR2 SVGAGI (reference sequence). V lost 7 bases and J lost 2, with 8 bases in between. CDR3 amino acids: CASTRTQETQYF. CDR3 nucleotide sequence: TGTGCCAGCACCCGGACTCAAGAGACCCAGTACTTC.

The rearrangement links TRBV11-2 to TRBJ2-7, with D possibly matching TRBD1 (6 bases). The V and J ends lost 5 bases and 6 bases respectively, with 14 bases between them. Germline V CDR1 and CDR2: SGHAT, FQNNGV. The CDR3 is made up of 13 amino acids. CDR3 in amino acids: CASSRQTGGEQYF. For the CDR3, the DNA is TGTGCCAGCAGCCGACAGACAGGCGGCGAGCAGTACTTC.

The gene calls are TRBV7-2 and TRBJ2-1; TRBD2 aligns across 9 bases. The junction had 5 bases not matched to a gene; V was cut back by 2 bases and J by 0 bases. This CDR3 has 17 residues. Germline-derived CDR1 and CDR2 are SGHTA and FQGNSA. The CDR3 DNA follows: TGTGCCAGCAGCTTACAAAGCGGGAGGAGCTCCTACAATGAGCAGTTCTTC. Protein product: CASSLQSGRSSYNEQFF.

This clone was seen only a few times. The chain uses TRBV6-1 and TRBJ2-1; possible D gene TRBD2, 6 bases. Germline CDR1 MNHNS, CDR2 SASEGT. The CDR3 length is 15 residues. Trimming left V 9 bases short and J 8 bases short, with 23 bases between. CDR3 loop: CASWFPGEDMDEQFF. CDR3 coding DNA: TGTGCCAGTTGGTTTCCGGGAGAAGATATGGATGAGCAGTTCTTC.

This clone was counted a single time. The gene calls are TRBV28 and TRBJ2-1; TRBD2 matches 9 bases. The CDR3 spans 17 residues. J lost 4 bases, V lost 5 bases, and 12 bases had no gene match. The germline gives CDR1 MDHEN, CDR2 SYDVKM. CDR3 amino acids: CASSSSRASGAYNEQFF. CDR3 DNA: TGTGCCAGCAGTAGCTCACGGGCTAGCGGGGCGTACAATGAGCAGTTCTTC.

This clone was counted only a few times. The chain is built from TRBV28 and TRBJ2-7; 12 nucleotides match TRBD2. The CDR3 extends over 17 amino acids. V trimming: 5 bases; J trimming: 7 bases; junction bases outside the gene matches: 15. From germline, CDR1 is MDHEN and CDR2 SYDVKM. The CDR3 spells CASSLPHRLAGVEEQYF. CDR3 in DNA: TGTGCCAGCAGTCTACCCCACAGACTAGCGGGAGTAGAAGAGCAGTACTTC.

CDR3 residues: CASRGGLAEREQFF. For the CDR3, the DNA is TGTGCCAGCAGGGGGGGACTAGCGGAGCGAGAGCAGTTCTTC. The rearrangement links TRBV6-5 to TRBJ2-1; TRBD2 aligns across 11 bases. This CDR3 comprises 14 residues. V shed 6 bases and J 10 bases; nucleotides not matched to a gene: 8. Germline V gives CDR1 MNHEY, CDR2 SVGAGI.

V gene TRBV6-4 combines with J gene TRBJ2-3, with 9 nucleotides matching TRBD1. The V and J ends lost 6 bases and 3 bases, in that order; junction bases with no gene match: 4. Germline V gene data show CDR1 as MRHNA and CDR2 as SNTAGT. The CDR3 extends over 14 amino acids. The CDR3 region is CASRGQGGTDTQYF. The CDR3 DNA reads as TGTGCCAGCAGGGGACAGGGCGGTACAGATACGCAGTATTTT.

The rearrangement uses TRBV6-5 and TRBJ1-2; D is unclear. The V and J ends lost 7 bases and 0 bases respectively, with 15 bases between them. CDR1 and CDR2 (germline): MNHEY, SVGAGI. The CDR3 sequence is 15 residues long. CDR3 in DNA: TGTGCCAGCAAGCACCTCTTCGGGGCTAACTATGGCTACACCTTC. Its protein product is CASKHLFGANYGYTF.

The chain's CDR3 is CASGGSVNTGELFF. CDR3 coding DNA: TGTGCCAGCGGGGGGTCTGTGAACACCGGGGAGCTGTTTTTT. This chain links TRBV11-2 with TRBJ2-2; the D gene is possibly TRBD2 (6 bases). Per germline, CDR1 SGHAT and CDR2 FQNNGV. The length of the CDR3 is 14 residues. V was clipped by 8 bases and J by 1 base, with 11 bases between them.

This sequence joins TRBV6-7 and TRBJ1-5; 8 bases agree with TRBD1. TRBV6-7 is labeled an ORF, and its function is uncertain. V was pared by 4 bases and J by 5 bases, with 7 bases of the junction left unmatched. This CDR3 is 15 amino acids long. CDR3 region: CASSWNRGGDQPQHF. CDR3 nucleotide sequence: TGTGCCAGCAGTTGGAACAGGGGGGGCGATCAGCCCCAGCATTTT.

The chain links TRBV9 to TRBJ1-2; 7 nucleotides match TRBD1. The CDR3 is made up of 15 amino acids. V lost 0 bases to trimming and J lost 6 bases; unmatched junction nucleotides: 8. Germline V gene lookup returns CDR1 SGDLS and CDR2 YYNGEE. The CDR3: CASSVATGQYDGYTF. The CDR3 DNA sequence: TGTGCCAGCAGCGTAGCCACGGGACAGTATGATGGCTACACCTTC. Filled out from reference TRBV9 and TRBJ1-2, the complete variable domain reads DSGVTQTPKHLITATGQRVTLRCSPRSGDLSVYWYQQSLDQGLQFLIQYYNGEERAKGNILERFSAQQFPDLHSELNLSSLELGDSALYFCASSVATGQYDGYTFGSGTRLTVV.

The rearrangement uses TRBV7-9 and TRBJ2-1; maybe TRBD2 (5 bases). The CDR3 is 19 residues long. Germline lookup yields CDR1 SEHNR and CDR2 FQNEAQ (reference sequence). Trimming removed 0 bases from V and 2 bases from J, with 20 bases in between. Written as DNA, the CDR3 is TGTGCCAGCAGCTTAGCCGAAGGAGGACCATGGCTCGCCTACAATGAGCAGTTCTTC. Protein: CASSLAEGGPWLAYNEQFF.

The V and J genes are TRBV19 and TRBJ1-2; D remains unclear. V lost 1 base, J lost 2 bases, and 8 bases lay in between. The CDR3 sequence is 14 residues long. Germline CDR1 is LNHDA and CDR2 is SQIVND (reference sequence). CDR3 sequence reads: CASSIAGENYGYTF. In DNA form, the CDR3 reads TGTGCCAGTAGTATAGCCGGGGAGAACTATGGCTACACCTTC.

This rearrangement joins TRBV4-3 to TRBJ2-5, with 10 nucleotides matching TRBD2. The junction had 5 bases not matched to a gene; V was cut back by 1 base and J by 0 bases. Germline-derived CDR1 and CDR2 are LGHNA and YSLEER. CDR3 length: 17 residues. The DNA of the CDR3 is TGCGCCAGCAGCCAAGGAGGGGGACTAGCGTACCAAGAGACCCAGTACTTC. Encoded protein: CASSQGGGLAYQETQYF.

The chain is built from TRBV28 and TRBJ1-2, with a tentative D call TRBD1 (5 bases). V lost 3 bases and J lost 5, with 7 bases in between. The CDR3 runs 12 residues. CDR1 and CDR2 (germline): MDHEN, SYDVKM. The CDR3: CASSFQGYGYTF. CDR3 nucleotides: TGTGCCAGCAGTTTTCAGGGTTATGGCTACACCTTC.

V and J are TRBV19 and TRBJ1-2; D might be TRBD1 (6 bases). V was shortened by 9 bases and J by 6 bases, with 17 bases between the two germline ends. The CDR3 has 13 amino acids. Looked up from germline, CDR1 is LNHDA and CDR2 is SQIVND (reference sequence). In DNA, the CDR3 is TGTGCCAGCAAGTTGTGGGACAAGGATGGCTACACCTTC. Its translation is CASKLWDKDGYTF. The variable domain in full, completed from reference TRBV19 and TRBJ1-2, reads DGGITQSPKYLFRKEGQNVTLSCEQNLNHDAMYWYRQDPGQGLRLIYYSQIVNDFQKGDIAEGYSVSREKKESFPLTVTSAQKNPTAFYLCASKLWDKDGYTFGSGTRLTVV.